This TCR beta chain was profiled in a study of blood T cell repertoires in COVID-19. V lost 7 bases and J 6 bases, leaving 10 bases between the germline ends. CDR3 length equals 11 residues. CDR1 and CDR2 from the germline V gene are SNHLY and FYNNEI. TCRdb keeps only in-frame clones here, not all; method: immunoSEQ multiplex PCR. The sample records approximately 440,000 clones, 70% to 90% being singletons. The clonotype was recovered from a woman between 45 and 60 years old with COVID-19, enrolled during active disease. The chain carries TRBV2 and TRBJ2-7; perhaps TRBD1 as D (5 bases). The sequenced sample was peripheral blood. The CDR3 DNA sequence: TGTGCCAGCAATAATCAGGGCGAGCAGTACTTC. Protein product: CASNNQGEQYF.